Shown below are 22 T cell receptor beta chains from a single sample sequenced in a study of OX40 agonist ivuxolimab in advanced cancers. Assay used: immunoSEQ multiplex PCR; TCRdb lists only in-frame clones, some missing. This sample yields 66,000 or so clones, of which 75% to 90% are seen a single time; approximately 4% belongs to the top ten. The sample in question was CD4+ or CD8+ T cells sorted from blood, obtained in a trial of the OX40 agonist ivuxolimab. The receptors stem from an adult with an advanced solid tumor such as melanoma, head and neck, liver or kidney cancer.

V and J are TRBV7-3 and TRBJ2-2, with D perhaps matching TRBD2 (6 bases). The CDR3 is made up of 17 amino acids. From germline, CDR1 is SGHTA and CDR2 FQGTGA. V was cut by 5 bases and J by 2 bases, with 18 bases left in between. The CDR3 nucleotides are TGTGCCAGCAGCGCCTCCGGTTGGCGGGGCAACACCGGGGAGCTGTTTTTT. As protein: CASSASGWRGNTGELFF.

The rearrangement links TRBV9 to TRBJ2-1; 7 nucleotides line up with TRBD2. The CDR3 length is 17 residues. V was pared by 0 bases and J by 4 bases, with 10 bases of the junction left unmatched. Germline V gene lookup returns CDR1 SGDLS and CDR2 YYNGEE. CDR3 sequence: CASSVDPPSGVYNEQFF. CDR3 nucleotide sequence: TGTGCCAGCAGCGTAGACCCCCCGAGCGGGGTATACAATGAGCAGTTCTTC. Drawing the rest from reference TRBV9 and TRBJ2-1, the complete variable domain is DSGVTQTPKHLITATGQRVTLRCSPRSGDLSVYWYQQSLDQGLQFLIQYYNGEERAKGNILERFSAQQFPDLHSELNLSSLELGDSALYFCASSVDPPSGVYNEQFFGPGTRLTVL.

This clone was observed a single time. The V and J genes are TRBV5-4 and TRBJ2-7, with 9 nucleotides matching TRBD1. This CDR3 comprises 15 residues. V dropped 4 bases and J dropped 4; count of bases not matched to a gene: 9. In germline, CDR1 is SGHNT, CDR2 YYREEE (reference sequence). CDR3 DNA sequence: TGTGCCAGCAGCCGCGGGACAGGGAAACTTTACGAGCAGTACTTC. Residues: CASSRGTGKLYEQYF.

This clone was seen a single time. The chain recombines TRBV28 with TRBJ2-1; 7 bases line up with TRBD1. J gave up 6 bases and V 6 bases, and 5 bases lay outside the gene matches. From germline, CDR1 is MDHEN and CDR2 SYDVKM. CDR3 length equals 13 residues. The DNA for the CDR3 is TGTGCCAGCAGACCGACAGGGTCCAATGAGCAGTTCTTC. This codes for CASRPTGSNEQFF. The variable domain in full, completed from reference TRBV28 and TRBJ2-1, reads DVKVTQSSRYLVKRTGEKVFLECVQDMDHENMFWYRQDPGLGLRLIYFSYDVKMKEKGDIPEGYSVSREKKERFSLILESASTNQTSMYLCASRPTGSNEQFFGPGTRLTVL.

This clone appeared a single time. The chain recombines TRBV7-9 with TRBJ1-5, with D possibly TRBD1 on 6 matching bases. Trimming removed 5 bases at V and 5 bases at J, with 19 bases between. The germline gives CDR1 SEHNR, CDR2 FQNEAQ (reference sequence). The CDR3 loop spans 16 amino acids. CDR3: CASSRGGAGSYQPQHF. The CDR3 DNA sequence: TGTGCCAGCAGCCGCGGGGGGGCAGGGTCTTATCAGCCCCAGCATTTT.

The chain carries TRBV30 and TRBJ1-5; the D gene is possibly TRBD1 (5 bases). The V gene lost 2 bases and the J gene lost 4 bases, with 12 bases spanning the gap. This CDR3 has 14 residues. Germline lookup yields CDR1 GTSNPN and CDR2 SVGIG (reference sequence). The CDR3 nucleotides read TGTGCCTGGAGTCGGGGGACCCATAATCAGCCCCAGCATTTT. It is translated as CAWSRGTHNQPQHF.

The chain carries TRBV7-2 and TRBJ2-7, with D hard to call. CDR3 length equals 18 residues. The ends were cut back, 1 base at V and 2 bases at J, with 21 bases in the middle. CDR1 is SGHTA and CDR2 is FQGNSA in the germline V gene. The CDR3 here is CASSLVPSRIIAAYEQYF. The CDR3 bases are TGTGCCAGCAGCTTAGTGCCAAGCCGCATTATAGCCGCCTACGAGCAGTACTTC.

This chain connects TRBV4-1 to TRBJ1-1, with D possibly TRBD1 on 6 matching bases. Germline V lookup: CDR1 MGHRA, CDR2 YSYEKL. Trimming removed 1 base from V and 10 bases from J, with 19 bases in between. The CDR3 runs to 15 residues. Written as DNA, the CDR3 is TGCGCCAGCAGCCAAGGGGGAGCTGGGGGGGCAGGAGCTTTCTTT. It is translated as CASSQGGAGGAGAFF.

The V and J genes are TRBV5-4 and TRBJ2-7; a possible D gene is TRBD2 (6 bases). The CDR3 spans 15 residues. CDR1 is SGHNT, CDR2 YYREEE, per germline (reference sequence). Deletions cut 3 bases from V and 0 bases from J, with 13 bases between. The CDR3, as DNA: TGTGCCAGCAGCTCTCCGGGACTGAGCTCCTACGAGCAGTACTTC. Translating it yields CASSSPGLSSYEQYF.

Only a few counts were recorded for this clone. The gene calls are TRBV28 and TRBJ1-1; D not resolved. The CDR3 runs 11 residues. Trimming pared 3 bases from V and 11 bases from J, leaving 10 bases between. Germline V lookup: CDR1 MDHEN, CDR2 SYDVKM. The CDR3 region is CASSFGDFAFF. Written as DNA, the CDR3 is TGTGCCAGCAGTTTTGGAGATTTTGCTTTCTTT. Supplemented by reference TRBV28 and TRBJ1-1, the full variable domain reads DVKVTQSSRYLVKRTGEKVFLECVQDMDHENMFWYRQDPGLGLRLIYFSYDVKMKEKGDIPEGYSVSREKKERFSLILESASTNQTSMYLCASSFGDFAFFGQGTRLTVV.

The chain employs TRBV6-1 and TRBJ2-3; 7 bases align to TRBD2. J was trimmed by 1 base and V by 10 bases; bases with no gene match: 8. This CDR3 region has 14 residues. Germline CDR1 MNHNS, CDR2 SASEGT. CDR3 residues: CAIGTTARTDTQYF. DNA of the CDR3: TGTGCCATTGGGACTACTGCTCGCACAGATACGCAGTATTTT.

The rearrangement joins TRBV5-1 to TRBJ1-1; no definite D call. Germline-derived CDR1 and CDR2 are SGHRS and YFSETQ. This CDR3 contains 16 residues. V dropped 0 bases and J dropped 1 base, with 13 bases sitting between them. CDR3 residues: CASSLDRERGNTEAFF. The CDR3 DNA sequence: TGCGCCAGCAGCTTGGATCGAGAGCGGGGGAACACTGAAGCTTTCTTT.

The chain combines TRBV2 with TRBJ1-5, with 8 bases identical to TRBD1. This CDR3 is built from 13 residues. The ends lost 4 bases at V and 7 bases at J; junction bases unmatched: 3. Germline V gene sequence: CDR1 SNHLY, CDR2 FYNNEI. As DNA, the CDR3 is TGTGCCAGCAGTGGAACAGGGGGGCAGCCCCAGCATTTT. It yields the protein CASSGTGGQPQHF.

As concerns this clone: The junction does not match germline at one end; this may be a read error. This chain connects TRBV15 to TRBJ2-1; 14 bases map to TRBD2. Germline lookup yields CDR1 LNHNV and CDR2 YYDKDF (reference sequence). CDR3 length: 15 residues. The CDR3 nucleotides are TGTGCCACCGGCAGACTAGCGGGAGGGATAAATGAGCAGTTCTTC. This translates into CATGRLAGGINEQFF.

The J gene is TRBJ2-2, the V gene TRBV6-6, with TRBD2 matching over 8 bases. Germline CDR1 and CDR2: MNHNY and SVGAGI (reference sequence). Losses at the gene ends were 10 bases for V and 6 bases for J; bases not matched to a gene: 13. This CDR3 spans 15 amino acids. The CDR3 protein is CATLSSGSVAGELFF. CDR3 sequence (DNA): TGTGCCACCTTGTCCAGCGGGAGTGTGGCCGGGGAGCTGTTTTTT.

The rearrangement links TRBV15 to TRBJ1-3; 7 positions match TRBD1. Germline CDR1 and CDR2: LNHNV and YYDKDF (reference sequence). V gave up 4 bases and J gave up 0 bases; unmatched junction bases: 9. The CDR3 is made up of 17 amino acids. The CDR3 DNA follows: TGTGCCACCAGCACCTTCAGGGGGTTAAGCTCTGGAAACACCATATATTTT. Protein product: CATSTFRGLSSGNTIYF.

This chain connects TRBV6-5 to TRBJ2-1, with D maybe TRBD1 (6 bases). Trimming cost V 5 bases and J 3 bases, with 8 bases left between them. The CDR3 contains 13 residues. Germline CDR1 is MNHEY and CDR2 is SVGAGI. DNA of the CDR3: TGTGCCAGCAGTCGGGACAACTACAATGAGCAGTTCTTC. Protein: CASSRDNYNEQFF.

In this sample, this clone turned up once. This rearrangement joins TRBV18 to TRBJ1-3; 7 bases are a match to TRBD1. The CDR3 is made up of 14 amino acids. CDR1 and CDR2 (germline): KGHSH, LQKENI. J gave up 4 bases and V 3 bases, and 3 bases lay outside the gene matches. CDR3 bases: TGTGCCAGCTCACCCCGGACAGGCGGAAACACCATATATTTT. Protein product: CASSPRTGGNTIYF.

This chain links TRBV6-6 with TRBJ2-6, with no clear D. V shed 8 bases and J shed 2 bases, with 7 bases lying between them. CDR1 is MNHNY and CDR2 is SVGAGI in the germline V gene (reference sequence). This CDR3 is 13 amino acids long. CDR3 in amino acids: CASAMAGANVLTF. The CDR3 nucleotides read TGTGCCAGCGCCATGGCTGGGGCCAACGTCCTGACTTTC.

The CDR3 DNA reads as TGTGCCAGCTCACCAGAGACAGGAGTTGGAAAACTGTTTTTT. Its translation: CASSPETGVGKLFF. This rearrangement joins TRBV18 to TRBJ1-4; tentatively, D is TRBD1 (6 bases). Trimming cost V 2 bases and J 10 bases, with 14 bases left between them. Germline V lookup: CDR1 KGHSH, CDR2 LQKENI. This CDR3 has 14 amino acids.

V is TRBV20-1 and J is TRBJ2-3; a possible D gene is TRBD1 (5 bases). Germline CDR1 is DFQATT and CDR2 is SNEGSKA (reference sequence). This CDR3 contains 11 residues. The V end was cut by 6 bases, the J end by 4 bases, with 8 bases between. CDR3 bases: TGCAGTGCGTCCAGGGCAGATACGCAGTATTTT. Translating it yields CSASRADTQYF.

This sequence joins TRBV4-1 and TRBJ2-2; the match to TRBD2 covers 11 bases. After removal of 9 bases from V and 5 bases from J, the junction contained 8 bases not matched to a gene. CDR1 is MGHRA and CDR2 is YSYEKL in the germline V gene. The CDR3 is 15 residues long. This CDR3 reads CASTKIAGGTGELFF. The CDR3 DNA is TGCGCCAGTACTAAAATAGCGGGAGGGACCGGGGAGCTGTTTTTT.